A selection of T cell receptor beta chains follows, all from one sample in a study of blood T cell repertoires in COVID-19. The repertoire was sequenced with immunoSEQ multiplex PCR; TCRdb's copy has only in-frame clones and lacks some. This table holds about 94,000 clones, about 86% found once. What was sequenced was peripheral blood. The source of these receptors is a woman aged 55-70 years in a cohort sampled during active or convalescent COVID-19. Both conserved end residues are part of each CDR3. The order of the fields is clone size, D gene, J gene, V gene, CDR3 protein, CDR3 DNA. D genes are given only for firm matches. The size of a clone is reported for some rows only, either as once, few or many, or as a class for expanded clones.

>few|TRBD2|TRBJ2-7|TRBV3-1/TRBV3-2
CASRTSGSSYEQYF
TGTGCCAGCCGGACTAGCGGCAGCTCCTACGAGCAGTACTTC
>once|NA|TRBJ1-1|TRBV19
CASSMTGGANTEAFF
TGTGCCAGTAGTATGACGGGGGGGGCGAACACTGAAGCTTTCTTT
>NA|TRBD2|TRBJ2-3|TRBV7-3
CASSLLLAGPMYTQYF
TGTGCCAGCAGCTTATTACTAGCGGGGCCGATGTATACGCAGTATTTT
>NA|NA|TRBJ1-1|TRBV7-3
CASSLDRNTEAFF
TGTGCCAGCAGCCTAGACAGAAACACTGAAGCTTTCTTT
>many|NA|TRBJ2-1|TRBV24-1
CATSDSARDYNEQFF
TGTGCCACCAGTGATTCCGCCAGGGACTACAATGAGCAGTTCTTC
>NA|TRBD1|TRBJ1-1|TRBV7-2
CASSGRQGGRGTEF
TGTGCCAGCAGCGGTAGACAGGGGGGCCGTGGCACCGAATTT
>NA|NA|TRBJ1-6|TRBV7-9
CASSPGSQGNSPLHF
TGTGCCAGCAGCCCGGGGTCTCAGGGGAATTCACCCCTCCACTTT
>NA|NA|TRBJ1-5|TRBV2
CASSGTDSNQPQHF
TGTGCCAGCAGTGGGACAGATAGCAATCAGCCCCAGCATTTT
>once|NA|TRBJ1-1|TRBV11-3
CASSSGRMNTEAFF
TGTGCCAGCAGCTCAGGGCGCATGAACACTGAAGCTTTCTTT
>few|TRBD1|TRBJ2-3|TRBV5-6
CASSFGGQGGDTQYF
TGTGCCAGCAGCTTCGGAGGACAGGGCGGGGATACGCAGTATTTT
>NA|NA|TRBJ2-1|TRBV5-1
CASSLERDSREQFF
TGCGCCAGCAGCTTGGAACGGGATTCGAGGGAGCAGTTCTTC
>NA|NA|TRBJ2-3|TRBV18
CASSPSGDTQYF
TGTGCCAGCTCACCGAGTGGAGATACGCAGTATTTT
>NA|TRBD1|TRBJ1-3|TRBV5-6
CASSLGGTGRNTIYF
TGTGCCAGCAGCTTAGGGGGGACAGGAAGAAACACCATATATTTT
>NA|NA|TRBJ1-6|TRBV10-3
CAISGAGTPSPLHF
TGTGCCATCAGTGGGGCAGGGACTCCTTCACCCCTCCACTTT
>NA|NA|TRBJ1-4|TRBV6-5
CASEGEKLFF
TGTGCCAGCGAGGGCGAAAAACTGTTTTTT
>NA|NA|TRBJ1-2|TRBV20-1
CTNTRGYGYTF
TGCACCAATACACGGGGCTATGGCTACACCTTC
>NA|NA|TRBJ2-7|TRBV20-1
CSASRQGGEQYF
TGCAGTGCTAGTAGGCAGGGAGGCGAGCAGTACTTC
>NA|NA|TRBJ1-2|TRBV4-2
CASSQDWAGASGYTF
TGTGCCAGCAGCCAAGATTGGGCGGGGGCAAGCGGCTACACCTTC
>NA|TRBD2|TRBJ2-3|TRBV5-4
CASSGGLAGGSRGTDTQYF
TGTGCCAGCAGCGGGGGACTAGCGGGAGGCTCCCGCGGCACAGATACGCAGTATTTT
>NA|NA|TRBJ1-2|TRBV5-8
CASSESNYGYTF
TGTGCCAGCAGTGAGTCAAATTATGGCTACACCTTC
>NA|NA|TRBJ2-7|TRBV21-1
CASSSMGGRLAGEKYEQYF
TGTGCCAGCAGCTCCATGGGGGGGAGGCTAGCGGGAGAAAAATACGAGCAGTACTTC
>NA|TRBD2|TRBJ2-1|TRBV19
CASRGLAAHNEQFF
TGTGCCAGTCGCGGACTAGCGGCCCACAATGAGCAGTTCTTC
>once|NA|TRBJ2-2|TRBV9
CASSIEGIDRFRELFF
TGTGCCAGCAGCATCGAGGGTATAGATCGTTTCAGGGAGCTGTTTTTT
>NA|NA|TRBJ2-7|TRBV7-3
CASSLMAGVNEQYF
TGTGCCAGCAGCTTAATGGCAGGGGTGAACGAGCAGTACTTC
>NA|TRBD1|TRBJ1-1|TRBV6-5
CASSYSAKGAQAFF
TGTGCCAGCAGTTACTCGGCCAAGGGGGCGCAGGCTTTCTTT
>once|TRBD1|TRBJ1-4|TRBV7-8
CASSLAQGQGNEKLFF
TGTGCCAGCAGCTTAGCGCAGGGACAGGGTAATGAAAAACTGTTTTTT
>once|NA|TRBJ1-1|TRBV7-9
CASSSPQGNTEAFF
TGTGCCAGCAGCTCCCCCCAGGGGAACACTGAAGCTTTCTTT
>NA|TRBD2|TRBJ2-5|TRBV7-9
CARPSRTSGGIETQYF
TGTGCCAGACCGAGCCGGACTAGCGGGGGTATTGAGACCCAGTACTTC
>NA|NA|TRBJ1-2|TRBV30
CAWTPGRGRPYGYTF
TGTGCCTGGACCCCGGGGAGGGGAAGGCCCTATGGCTACACCTTC
>NA|NA|TRBJ1-5|TRBV7-9
CASSELNQPQHF
TGTGCCAGCAGCGAACTTAATCAGCCCCAGCATTTT
>NA|NA|TRBJ1-6|TRBV27
CASSLRGAFNSPLHF
TGTGCCAGCAGTTTACGGGGGGCCTTCAATTCACCCCTCCACTTT
>NA|NA|TRBJ1-1|TRBV4-1
CASSHHPGSGNTEAFF
TGCGCCAGCAGCCATCACCCGGGTTCGGGGAACACTGAAGCTTTCTTT
>NA|TRBD1|TRBJ1-2|TRBV12-5
CASGPGTGAYGYTF
TGTGCTAGTGGCCCGGGGACAGGGGCTTATGGCTACACCTTC
>NA|NA|TRBJ2-5|TRBV27
CASSFRDFHGGQYF
TGTGCCAGCAGTTTTCGGGACTTCCATGGGGGCCAGTACTTC
>NA|TRBD2|TRBJ2-3|TRBV7-3
CASSRSGRGGTDTQYF
TGTGCCAGCAGCAGGAGCGGGAGAGGGGGCACAGATACGCAGTATTTT
>NA|NA|TRBJ2-1|TRBV20-1
CSARALAQFF
TGCAGTGCTAGAGCCCTAGCGCAGTTCTTC
>NA|TRBD1|TRBJ1-2|TRBV27
CASSLRDRVGGYTF
TGTGCCAGCAGTCTCCGGGACAGGGTGGGTGGCTACACCTTC
>NA|NA|TRBJ1-2|TRBV27
CASSPSGPAGGYTF
TGTGCCAGCAGTCCCTCGGGTCCCGCGGGTGGCTACACCTTC
>NA|NA|TRBJ1-3|TRBV7-9
CASSLNAGGLGNTIYF
TGTGCCAGCAGCTTAAATGCGGGAGGGCTGGGAAACACCATATATTTT
>NA|NA|TRBJ1-6|TRBV10-1
CASSEQGTSPLHF
TGCGCCAGCAGTGAACAGGGTACTTCACCCCTCCACTTT
>NA|TRBD1|TRBJ1-2|TRBV11-2
CASRTLDRVNYGYTF
TGTGCCAGCAGGACCCTGGACAGGGTTAACTATGGCTACACCTTC
>few|NA|TRBJ1-5|TRBV7-9
CASSLARGGRGQPQHF
TGTGCCAGCAGCTTAGCTAGGGGGGGCAGGGGTCAGCCCCAGCATTTT
>few|NA|TRBJ1-5|TRBV15
CATSGALSNQPQHF
TGTGCCACCAGCGGGGCCCTGAGCAATCAGCCCCAGCATTTT
>NA|NA|TRBJ2-5|TRBV21-1
CASSKEGGEGETQYF
TGTGCCAGCAGCAAAGAAGGGGGCGAGGGGGAGACCCAGTACTTC
>NA|TRBD1|TRBJ1-2|TRBV18
CASSLDRVGYGYTF
TGTGCCAGCTCACTGGACAGGGTCGGCTATGGCTACACCTTC
>few|NA|TRBJ2-2|TRBV6-6
CASSLYVNTGELFF
TGTGCCAGCAGTCTCTACGTTAACACCGGGGAGCTGTTTTTT
>NA|NA|TRBJ1-3|TRBV6-6
CASILGGPGNTIYF
TGTGCCAGCATCCTCGGGGGGCCCGGAAACACCATATATTTT